This passage covers 16 T cell receptor beta chains from one sample sequenced in a study of tumor-infiltrating lymphocytes in primary liver carcinoma. The approximately 20-31 mg bulk tissue piece was not sorted before simultaneous RNA and DNA extraction. Reverse transcription of 450 to 500 ng total RNA with a constant-region primer produced TCR beta cDNA. Construction of TCR beta libraries relied on three successive nested multiplex PCR rounds employing slightly modified ARM-PCR. Amplification in the first two PCR rounds was performed using TRBV1-TRBV30 forward primers and a C-beta reverse primer for roughly 9 cycles each. TCRdb reprocessed the multiplex PCR reads with MiXCR, giving one entry per CDR3 protein. The repertoire consists of around 80,000 distinct CDR3 sequences, with 69% occurring once and the leading ten covering 26%. Sequenced: tumor-adjacent normal liver tissue. All receptors derive from a man aged 40-55 years with primary liver carcinoma and hepatitis B virus infection.

With respect to this clonotype: A much larger clone differs by one base, so this may be a read error. The chain carries TRBV29-1 and TRBJ2-2; D might be TRBD2 (5 bases). Germline loops: CDR1 SQVTM, CDR2 ANQGSEA. The CDR3 is made up of 15 amino acids. The CDR3 DNA sequence: TGCAGCGTTGCGGGGAGTGTAGGGCGAACCGAGGAGCTGTTTTTT. This gives the protein CSVAGSVGRTEELFF.

In the case of this clonotype: The CDR3 ends on some other residue instead of the conserved phenylalanine or tryptophan, so this is likely a read error. The V call is TRBV6-1, the J call TRBJ2-5; no definite D call. Per the germline V gene, CDR1 is MNHNS and CDR2 is SASEGT. This CDR3 region has 13 residues. DNA of the CDR3: TGTGCTAGCACATCCGGGCACCAAGAGACCCAGTACTTG. It yields the protein CASTSGHQETQYL.

Details on this clonotype: Sequence at one end of the junction differs from germline and may be a read error. The gene calls are TRBV11-2 and TRBJ1-5; TRBD1 matches 7 bases. Germline CDR1 and CDR2: SGHAT and FQNNGV. The CDR3 extends over 15 amino acids. The CDR3 DNA reads TGTGCCGGCAGCCCGGACAGGAGTAGCAATAAGCCCCAGCATTTT. Residues: CAGSPDRSSNKPQHF. Combining the CDR3 with reference TRBV11-2 and TRBJ1-5 gives the whole variable domain EAGVAQSPRYKIIEKRQSVAFWCNPISGHATLYWYQQILGQGPKLLIQFQNNGVVDDSQLPKDRFSAERLKGVDSTLKIQPAKLEDSAVYLCAGSPDRSSNKPQHFGDGTRLSIL.

About this clonotype: A read error may account for a junction end that differs from germline. The genes are TRBV6-2 or TRBV6-3 and TRBJ2-1; perhaps D is TRBD1 or TRBD2 (5 bases each). Germline CDR1 MNHEY, CDR2 SVGEGT. The CDR3 is 16 residues long. DNA of the CDR3: TGTGCCAACAGTTACTCCGGGACCCCTCTGGGCAATGAGCAGTTCTTC. This sequence encodes CANSYSGTPLGNEQFF.

Concerning this clonotype itself: It may be a read error: a sequence one base away is much more abundant. The rearrangement links TRBV5-4 to TRBJ2-1; TRBD2 aligns across 7 bases. Per germline, CDR1 SGHNT and CDR2 YYREEE (reference sequence). The CDR3 sequence is 15 residues long. The CDR3 loop is CASSLGGSRYNERFF. The CDR3 DNA is TGTGCCAGCAGCTTGGGCGGGAGTCGGTACAATGAGCGGTTCTTC.

Notes on this clonotype: At one of its ends the junction is not consistent with the germline gene, which may arise from a read error. The chain couples TRBV7-8 to TRBJ2-7; the D is unclear. CDR1 is SGHVS and CDR2 is FQNEAQ in the germline V gene. This CDR3 contains 13 residues. The CDR3 region has the DNA TGTGCCAGCAGCGTCGGACGCGTCTCCGAGCATTACTTC. This translates into CASSVGRVSEHYF. The full variable domain, in which reference TRBV7-8 and TRBJ2-7 provide the parts outside the CDR3, is GAGVSQSPRYKVAKRGQDVALRCDPISGHVSLFWYQQALGQGPEFLTYFQNEAQLDKSGLPSDRFFAERPEGSVSTLKIQRTQQEDSAVYLCASSVGRVSEHYFGPGTRLTVT.

This clonotype was seen just once. The final CDR3 position lacks the conserved phenylalanine or tryptophan, pointing to a likely read error. This chain joins TRBV11-2 and TRBJ2-5, with a possible D match to TRBD2 (6 bases). The CDR3 is 15 amino acids. Germline V gene lookup returns CDR1 SGHAT and CDR2 FQNNGV. The CDR3 DNA follows: TGTGACAGCAGCTTGAGAGTAGCGGAATTGGAGACCCAGTACCTC. This gives the protein CDSSLRVAELETQYL.

This clonotype was recorded many times. This chain joins TRBV29-1 and TRBJ2-7, with 7 bases lining up with TRBD2. Germline values: CDR1 SQVTM, CDR2 ANQGSEA. The CDR3 runs 16 residues. V trimming: 0 bases; J trimming: 0 bases; junction bases outside the gene matches: 8. CDR3 sequence (DNA): TGCAGCGTTGAAGATCGAGAACGGGGGGTCTCCTACGAGCAGTACTTC. It is translated as CSVEDRERGVSYEQYF.

The chain carries TRBV7-8 and TRBJ2-3, with D unresolved. CDR3 length: 14 residues. The ends were cut back, 5 bases at V and 4 bases at J, with 13 bases in the middle. Germline CDR1 SGHVS, CDR2 FQNEAQ. The CDR3 coding sequence is TGTGCCAGCAGCCCTGCCAGGTGGGCAGATACGCAGTATTTT. Its protein product is CASSPARWADTQYF.

To note about this clonotype: This is likely a read error, given that the CDR3 carries no conserved phenylalanine or tryptophan at its end. The DNA is left out, because the CDR3 cannot be placed on it with certainty; the CDR3 is given as TCRdb lists it. This rearrangement joins TRBV11-2 to TRBJ2-3; the table's TRBD1 call for D was not verified on the DNA. CDR1 SGHAT and CDR2 FQNNGV come from the germline V gene. A total of 15 residues make up the CDR3, ends included. The CDR3 sequence is CASSLPGQGPDTQYI.

On this clonotype: Compared with germline, one end of the junction differs, possibly owing to a read error. This chain connects TRBV4-2 to TRBJ2-5; either TRBD1 or TRBD2 may fit D (6 bases each). From germline, CDR1 is LGHNA and CDR2 YNFKEQ. The CDR3 is 15 residues long. The CDR3 sequence is CASSQAEGVSEAQSF. DNA for the CDR3: TGTGCCAGCAGCCAAGCGGAGGGGGTATCGGAGGCCCAGTCCTTC.

Note on this clonotype: The junction departs from germline at one end; a sequencing error may be responsible. The chain joins TRBV6-1 to TRBJ2-6, with D perhaps TRBD1 (6 bases). The germline V gene encodes CDR1 MNHNS and CDR2 SASEGT. The CDR3 sequence is 15 residues long. DNA of the CDR3: TGTGCCAGTCGTCAAACAGGGTTCGGGGTCAACGTCCTGACTTTC. Its protein product is CASRQTGFGVNVLTF.

On this clonotype: This is likely a read error, given that the CDR3 carries no conserved phenylalanine or tryptophan at its end. The DNA is left out, because the CDR3 cannot be placed on it with certainty; the CDR3 is given as TCRdb lists it. V and J are TRBV29-1 and TRBJ1-1. From germline, CDR1 is SQVTM and CDR2 ANQGSEA. With termini counted, the CDR3 has 10 amino acids. The CDR3 sequence: CSVVDVETFV.

The V and J genes are TRBV29-1 and TRBJ2-5; D is perhaps TRBD2 (5 bases). The CDR3 is 13 amino acids. Germline CDR1 reads SQVTM; CDR2 reads ANQGSEA. V was shortened by 6 bases and J by 5 bases, with 16 bases between the two germline ends. The CDR3 nucleotides read TGCAGCGTCAAACTAGAAGATTGGGAGACCCAGTACTTC. It translates to CSVKLEDWETQYF.

Points on this clonotype: This sequence may be a read error, since a much larger clone differs from it by one base. The rearrangement links TRBV6-5 to TRBJ1-6; TRBD1 matches at 8 bases. V trimming: 6 bases; J trimming: 5 bases; junction bases outside the gene matches: 6. Germline values: CDR1 MNHEY, CDR2 SVGAGI. CDR3 size: 15 residues. The CDR3 sequence is CASRHRGMNNSPLHF. CDR3 nucleotide sequence: TGTGCCAGCAGGCACAGGGGGATGAATAATTCACCCCTCCACTTT.

Concerning this clonotype: The junction departs from germline at one end; a sequencing error may be responsible. V and J are TRBV11-2 and TRBJ2-1; D possibly matches TRBD1 or TRBD2 (5 bases each). The CDR3 has 19 residues. Germline loops: CDR1 SGHAT, CDR2 FQNNGV. CDR3 nucleotide sequence: TGTGCCAGCAGCTTAGATGGGCGATTCAGTGGGACCCTATACAATGATCAGTTCTTC. Encoded protein: CASSLDGRFSGTLYNDQFF.